A selection of T cell receptor beta chains follows, all from one sample in a study of beta chain features in type 1 diabetes. TCRdb's table, derived via immunoSEQ multiplex PCR, lists solely in-frame clones and lacks some. This sample has about 320,000 clones; about 14% occur once, and the top ten carry approximately 7%. The sequencing input was central memory CD4+ T cells from blood. The receptors originated from a man under 40 in good health. CDR3s include the opening cysteine and the closing phenylalanine or tryptophan. The order of the fields is CDR3 DNA, CDR3 protein, clone size, J gene, D gene, V gene. D genes are given only for firm matches. For some rows the clone size is stated as once, few or many, or as a class when expanded; others skip it.

DNA: TGCGCCAGCAGCGAAACCCTAGCCAAAAACATTCAGTACTTC
CDR3: CASSETLAKNIQYF
size: -
J: TRBJ2-4
D: -
V: TRBV5-1

DNA: TGTGCCACCAGGAACAGGCTCGATCGGCCCCAGCATTTT
CDR3: CATRNRLDRPQHF
size: -
J: TRBJ1-5
D: -
V: TRBV2

DNA: TGTGCCAGCAGCCCTCAGGCTAGCGGGACACAAGAGACCCAGTACTTC
CDR3: CASSPQASGTQETQYF
size: few
J: TRBJ2-5
D: TRBD2
V: TRBV4-2

DNA: TGTGCCAGCAGCTTAATGGGGTTAGCCAAAAACATTCAGTACTTC
CDR3: CASSLMGLAKNIQYF
size: -
J: TRBJ2-4
D: -
V: TRBV5-6

DNA: TGTGCCAGCAGTTACTCGACCGGGAAGCATGGCTACACCTTC
CDR3: CASSYSTGKHGYTF
size: -
J: TRBJ1-2
D: -
V: TRBV6-6

DNA: TGTGCCAGCAGCCGTGACAGGGGCTCTGGAAACACCATATATTTT
CDR3: CASSRDRGSGNTIYF
size: few
J: TRBJ1-3
D: TRBD1
V: TRBV14

DNA: TGCGCCAGCAGCTTCTTCCTCGCAGAGACCCAGTACTTC
CDR3: CASSFFLAETQYF
size: -
J: TRBJ2-5
D: -
V: TRBV5-1

DNA: TGTGCCAGCAGCTGGGTGGCCACCTACAATGAGCAGTTCTTC
CDR3: CASSWVATYNEQFF
size: few
J: TRBJ2-1
D: -
V: TRBV7-2

DNA: TGTGCCAGCAGTTTTGAAAGCGGGCACACTGAAGCTTTCTTT
CDR3: CASSFESGHTEAFF
size: few
J: TRBJ1-1
D: -
V: TRBV27

DNA: TGTGCCAGCAGCTTAGACGGGGCCTTGGGAGAGACCCAGTACTTC
CDR3: CASSLDGALGETQYF
size: few
J: TRBJ2-5
D: -
V: TRBV11-2

DNA: TGTGCCAGCAGCGGATTAGCGGGAGGGGGGGCAGATACGCAGTATTTT
CDR3: CASSGLAGGGADTQYF
size: -
J: TRBJ2-3
D: TRBD2
V: TRBV9

DNA: TGCGCCAGCAGCCCGAGGGGAGGGACTAGTACAGATACGCAGTATTTT
CDR3: CASSPRGGTSTDTQYF
size: -
J: TRBJ2-3
D: TRBD2
V: TRBV4-3

DNA: TGTGCCAGCAGCCCGGACAGGCAGACCTACGAGCAGTACTTC
CDR3: CASSPDRQTYEQYF
size: -
J: TRBJ2-7
D: TRBD1
V: TRBV5-6

DNA: TGTGCCAGCAGCGAGGGGTGGACAGAACTTTGCACAGATACGCAGTATTTT
CDR3: CASSEGWTELCTDTQYF
size: few
J: TRBJ2-3
D: -
V: TRBV21-1

DNA: TGTGCCAGCAGCCCCCGTGGCCCAGATACGCAGTATTTT
CDR3: CASSPRGPDTQYF
size: -
J: TRBJ2-3
D: -
V: TRBV7-9

DNA: TGTGCCAGCAGTTACTCGGCTAGGAGGAACACCGGGGAGCTGTTTTTT
CDR3: CASSYSARRNTGELFF
size: -
J: TRBJ2-2
D: -
V: TRBV6-5

DNA: TGTGCCAGCAGGCTACTAGCGGGGGGCTCCCAAGAGACCCAGTACTTC
CDR3: CASRLLAGGSQETQYF
size: few
J: TRBJ2-5
D: TRBD2
V: TRBV2

DNA: TGTGCCAGCACCCTTACGGGGGTAACTGAAGCTTTCTTT
CDR3: CASTLTGVTEAFF
size: -
J: TRBJ1-1
D: -
V: TRBV13

DNA: TGTGCCAGCAGTATCGACAGGGATGGGGCCAACGTCCTGACTTTC
CDR3: CASSIDRDGANVLTF
size: -
J: TRBJ2-6
D: TRBD1
V: TRBV7-3

DNA: TGTGCCAGCAGCTTAGAGCCAGGATATGGCTACACCTTC
CDR3: CASSLEPGYGYTF
size: few
J: TRBJ1-2
D: -
V: TRBV11-2

DNA: TGTGCCAGCACCATAGCTTATGGCTACACCTTC
CDR3: CASTIAYGYTF
size: few
J: TRBJ1-2
D: -
V: TRBV11-2

DNA: TGTGCCAGCAATGCGGGACAGGGGCTCTATGGCTACACCTTC
CDR3: CASNAGQGLYGYTF
size: few
J: TRBJ1-2
D: TRBD1
V: TRBV6-1

DNA: TGTGCCAGCAGCTTAAAGGCCGGGTTGCCGAATTCACCCCTCCACTTT
CDR3: CASSLKAGLPNSPLHF
size: -
J: TRBJ1-6
D: -
V: TRBV7-2

DNA: TGTGCCAGCAGCCCGGGACAGCGGGCGGGTGAAGCTTTCTTT
CDR3: CASSPGQRAGEAFF
size: -
J: TRBJ1-1
D: TRBD1
V: TRBV7-2

DNA: TGTGCCAGCTCCCTCACGGGGGCTAGCACAGATACGCAGTATTTT
CDR3: CASSLTGASTDTQYF
size: few
J: TRBJ2-3
D: -
V: TRBV18

DNA: TGTGCCAGCAGTGAAGGTTTAACTAATGAAAAACTGTTTTTT
CDR3: CASSEGLTNEKLFF
size: few
J: TRBJ1-4
D: -
V: TRBV6-1

DNA: TGTGCCAGCAGCTCGACCATCAGGGCACGTGAAAATTGGGGGTTTTTT
CDR3: CASSSTIRARENWGFF
size: -
J: TRBJ1-4
D: -
V: TRBV7-9

DNA: TGTGCCAGCAGCTTAGGGCTAACGGTGAACACCGGGGAGCTGTTTTTT
CDR3: CASSLGLTVNTGELFF
size: once
J: TRBJ2-2
D: -
V: TRBV7-9

DNA: TGTGCCAGCAGCTTAAGGTCAACTAATGAAAAACTGTTTTTT
CDR3: CASSLRSTNEKLFF
size: few
J: TRBJ1-4
D: -
V: TRBV7-6

DNA: TGTGCTAGCAGCCCTGGGAGGCACAATGAGCAGTTCTTC
CDR3: CASSPGRHNEQFF
size: -
J: TRBJ2-1
D: -
V: TRBV7-7

DNA: TGCAGCGTCACTTCTTCCGGGGTAGGAGGCTACACCTTC
CDR3: CSVTSSGVGGYTF
size: few
J: TRBJ1-2
D: -
V: TRBV29-1

DNA: TGTGCCAGCAGCCCTCAGTTCAGGGGGGAGCAGTACTTC
CDR3: CASSPQFRGEQYF
size: -
J: TRBJ2-7
D: TRBD1
V: TRBV7-2